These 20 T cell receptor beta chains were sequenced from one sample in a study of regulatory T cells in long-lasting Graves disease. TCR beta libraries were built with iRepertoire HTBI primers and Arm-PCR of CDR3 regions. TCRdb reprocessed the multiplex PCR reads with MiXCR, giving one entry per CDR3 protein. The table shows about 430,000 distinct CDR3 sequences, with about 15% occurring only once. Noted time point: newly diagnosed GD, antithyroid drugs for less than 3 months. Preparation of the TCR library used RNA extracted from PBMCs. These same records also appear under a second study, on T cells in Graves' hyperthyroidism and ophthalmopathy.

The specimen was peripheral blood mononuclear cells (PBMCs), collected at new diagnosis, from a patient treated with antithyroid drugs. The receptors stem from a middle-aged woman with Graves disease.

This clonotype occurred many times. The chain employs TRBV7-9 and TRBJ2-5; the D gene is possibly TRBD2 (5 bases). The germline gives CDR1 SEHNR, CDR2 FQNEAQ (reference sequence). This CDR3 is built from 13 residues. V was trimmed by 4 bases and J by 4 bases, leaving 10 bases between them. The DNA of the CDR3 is TGTGCCAGCAGCTCCCTAGCTCCAGAGACCCAGTACTTC. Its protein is CASSSLAPETQYF.

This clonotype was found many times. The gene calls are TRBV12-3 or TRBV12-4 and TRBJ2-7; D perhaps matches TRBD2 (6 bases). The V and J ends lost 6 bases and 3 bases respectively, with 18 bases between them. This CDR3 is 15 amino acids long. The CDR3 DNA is TGTGCCAGCAGGCCAGGGAGGCCGGGCCACTACGAGCAGTACTTC. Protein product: CASRPGRPGHYEQYF.

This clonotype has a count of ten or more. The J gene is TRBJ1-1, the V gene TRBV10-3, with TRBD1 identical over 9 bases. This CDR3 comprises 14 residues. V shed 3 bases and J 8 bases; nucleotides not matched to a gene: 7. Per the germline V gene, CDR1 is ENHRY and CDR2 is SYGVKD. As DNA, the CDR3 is TGTGCCATCAGTGATGGGACAGGGACTTCAGAAGCTTTCTTT. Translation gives CAISDGTGTSEAFF.

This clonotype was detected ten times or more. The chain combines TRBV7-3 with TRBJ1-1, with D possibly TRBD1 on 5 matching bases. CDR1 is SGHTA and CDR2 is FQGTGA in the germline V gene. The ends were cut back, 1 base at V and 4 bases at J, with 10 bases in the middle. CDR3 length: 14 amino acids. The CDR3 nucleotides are TGTGCCAGCAGCTTAAGTAGTGGGGGCACTGAAGCTTTCTTT. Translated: CASSLSSGGTEAFF.

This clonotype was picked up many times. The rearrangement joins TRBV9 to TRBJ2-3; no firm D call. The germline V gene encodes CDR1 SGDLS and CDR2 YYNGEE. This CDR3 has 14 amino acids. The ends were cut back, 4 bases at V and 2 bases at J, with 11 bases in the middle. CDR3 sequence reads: CASSSLGNTDTQYF. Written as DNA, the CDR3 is TGTGCCAGCAGCTCGCTAGGGAACACAGATACGCAGTATTTT.

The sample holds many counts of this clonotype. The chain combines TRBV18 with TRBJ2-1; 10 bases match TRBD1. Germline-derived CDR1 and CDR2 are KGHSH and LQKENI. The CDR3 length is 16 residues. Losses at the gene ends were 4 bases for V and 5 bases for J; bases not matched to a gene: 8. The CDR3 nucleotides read TGTGCCAGCTCACAGGTCGACAGGGGGCAAAACAATGAGCAGTTCTTC. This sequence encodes CASSQVDRGQNNEQFF.

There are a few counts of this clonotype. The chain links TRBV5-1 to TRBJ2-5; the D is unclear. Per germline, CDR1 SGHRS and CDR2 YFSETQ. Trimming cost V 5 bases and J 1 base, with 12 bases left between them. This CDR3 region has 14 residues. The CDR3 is CASRPLWLQETQYF. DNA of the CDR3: TGCGCCAGCAGACCCCTCTGGCTCCAAGAGACCCAGTACTTC.

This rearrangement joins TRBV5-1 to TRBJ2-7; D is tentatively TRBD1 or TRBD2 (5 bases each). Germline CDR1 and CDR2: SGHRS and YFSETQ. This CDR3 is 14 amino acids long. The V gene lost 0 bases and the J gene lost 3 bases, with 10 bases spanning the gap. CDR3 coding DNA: TGCGCCAGCAGCTTGGCCGGGACCCTCTACGAGCAGTACTTC. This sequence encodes CASSLAGTLYEQYF.

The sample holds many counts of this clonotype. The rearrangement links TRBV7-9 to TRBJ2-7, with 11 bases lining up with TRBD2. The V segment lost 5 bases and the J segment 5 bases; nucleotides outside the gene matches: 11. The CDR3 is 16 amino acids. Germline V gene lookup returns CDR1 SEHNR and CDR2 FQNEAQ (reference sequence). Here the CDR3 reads CASSPAELAGADEQYF. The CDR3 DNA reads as TGTGCCAGCAGCCCTGCTGAACTAGCGGGAGCAGACGAGCAGTACTTC.

CDR3: CAVGSLGDTQYF. CDR3 nucleotides: TGTGCCGTCGGCTCTCTAGGAGATACGCAGTATTTT. The chain uses TRBV27 and TRBJ2-3; D gene unclear. Trimming left V 11 bases short and J 5 bases short, with 14 bases between. The germline CDR1 and CDR2 sequences are MNHEY and SMNVEV (reference sequence). The CDR3 consists of 12 residues.

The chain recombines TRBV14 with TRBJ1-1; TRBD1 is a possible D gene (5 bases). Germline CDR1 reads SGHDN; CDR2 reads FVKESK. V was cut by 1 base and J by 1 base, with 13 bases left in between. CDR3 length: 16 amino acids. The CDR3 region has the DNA TGTGCCAGCAGCCAAGCGTACAGGTTGGGGAACACTGAAGCTTTCTTT. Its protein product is CASSQAYRLGNTEAFF.

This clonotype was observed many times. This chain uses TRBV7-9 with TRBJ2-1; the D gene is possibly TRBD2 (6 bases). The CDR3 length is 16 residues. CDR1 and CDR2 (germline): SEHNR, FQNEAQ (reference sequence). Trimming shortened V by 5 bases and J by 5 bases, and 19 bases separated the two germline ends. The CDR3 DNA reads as TGTGCCAGCAGCGGGCGGGGAACAATGCCAAACAATGAGCAGTTCTTC. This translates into CASSGRGTMPNNEQFF.

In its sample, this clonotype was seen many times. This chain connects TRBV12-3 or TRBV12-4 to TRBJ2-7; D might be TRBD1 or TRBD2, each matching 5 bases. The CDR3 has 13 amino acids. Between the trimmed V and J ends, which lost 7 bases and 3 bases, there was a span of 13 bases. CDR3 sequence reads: CASMAGTHYEQYF. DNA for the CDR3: TGTGCCAGCATGGCAGGGACCCACTACGAGCAGTACTTC.

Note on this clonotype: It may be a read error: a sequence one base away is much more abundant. CDR3 amino acids: CASSFSGTVTYEQSF. CDR3 sequence (DNA): TGTGCCAGCAGCTTCTCCGGGACAGTCACCTACGAGCAGTCCTTC. The chain employs TRBV7-8 and TRBJ2-7; 7 nucleotides line up with TRBD1. Per germline, CDR1 SGHVS and CDR2 FQNEAQ. CDR3 size: 15 residues.

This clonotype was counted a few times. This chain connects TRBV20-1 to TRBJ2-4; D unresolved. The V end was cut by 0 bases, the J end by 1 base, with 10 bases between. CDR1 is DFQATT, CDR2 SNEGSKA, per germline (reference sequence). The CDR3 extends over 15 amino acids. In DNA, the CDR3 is TGCAGTGCTAGAGATGTTCAGAGGGCCAAAAACATTCAGTACTTC. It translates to CSARDVQRAKNIQYF.

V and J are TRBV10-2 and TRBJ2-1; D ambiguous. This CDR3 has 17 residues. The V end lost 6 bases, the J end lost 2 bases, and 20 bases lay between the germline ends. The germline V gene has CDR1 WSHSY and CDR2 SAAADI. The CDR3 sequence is CASRPRVRSLTYNEQFF. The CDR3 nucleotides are TGCGCCAGCAGGCCCCGAGTGCGGAGTCTAACCTACAATGAGCAGTTCTTC.

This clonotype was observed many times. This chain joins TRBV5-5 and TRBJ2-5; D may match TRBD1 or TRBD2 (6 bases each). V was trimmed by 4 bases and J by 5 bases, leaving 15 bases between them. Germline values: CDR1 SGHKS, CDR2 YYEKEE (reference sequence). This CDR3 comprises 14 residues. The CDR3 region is CASSIQGGSETQYF. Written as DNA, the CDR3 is TGTGCCAGCAGCATTCAAGGGGGGTCCGAGACCCAGTACTTC.

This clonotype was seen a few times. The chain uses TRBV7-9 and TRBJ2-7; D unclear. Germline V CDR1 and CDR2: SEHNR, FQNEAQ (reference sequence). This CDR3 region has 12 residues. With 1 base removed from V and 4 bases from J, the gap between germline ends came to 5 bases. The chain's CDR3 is CASSLVQYEQYF. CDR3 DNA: TGTGCCAGCAGCTTAGTACAGTACGAGCAGTACTTC.

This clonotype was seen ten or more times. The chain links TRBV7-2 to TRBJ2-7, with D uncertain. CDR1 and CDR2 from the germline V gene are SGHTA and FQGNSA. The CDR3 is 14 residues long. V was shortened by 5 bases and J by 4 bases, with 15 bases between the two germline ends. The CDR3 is CASSQRSWAYEQYF. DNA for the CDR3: TGTGCCAGCAGCCAAAGGAGCTGGGCTTACGAGCAGTACTTC. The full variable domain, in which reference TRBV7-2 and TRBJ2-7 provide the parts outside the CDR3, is GAGVSQSPSNKVTEKGKDVELRCDPISGHTALYWYRQSLGQGLEFLIYFQGNSAPDKSGLPSDRFSAERTGGSVSTLTIQRTQQEDSAVYLCASSQRSWAYEQYFGPGTRLTVT.

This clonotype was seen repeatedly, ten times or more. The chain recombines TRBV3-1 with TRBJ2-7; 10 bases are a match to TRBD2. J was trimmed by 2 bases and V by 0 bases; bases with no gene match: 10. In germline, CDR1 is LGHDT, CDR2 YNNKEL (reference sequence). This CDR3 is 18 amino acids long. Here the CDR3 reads CASSQDLTSGPRTYEQYF. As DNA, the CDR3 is TGTGCCAGCAGCCAAGATTTGACTAGCGGGCCCCGGACCTACGAGCAGTACTTC.